This T cell receptor (beta chain) was obtained from a study of blood T cell repertoires in COVID-19. For the study at large: From the United States, Italy and Spain came samples of acute and convalescent COVID-19. PBMCs, B-cell-depleted T cells, or T cells were the source of the cDNA or gDNA that made up the material.

Those who participated ranged in age from about 18 to 89 years and resided in about two dozen US areas. The assay was immunoSEQ multiplex PCR, and TCRdb's table has in-frame clones only and misses some. The repertoire holds some 300,000 clones, 90% seen once, with roughly 4.3% in the top ten. This receptor was identified in a young woman with acute COVID-19. Sequenced material: PBMCs or T cells enriched from blood (not recorded which).

The CDR3 sequence: CASSLTGEQETQYF. The CDR3 region has the DNA TGTGCCAGCAGCTTAACGGGAGAACAAGAGACCCAGTACTTC. The chain employs TRBV7-3 and TRBJ2-5; D may be TRBD2 (5 bases). Germline CDR1 SGHTA, CDR2 FQGTGA. The V and J ends lost 0 bases and 2 bases respectively, with 7 bases between them. The CDR3 consists of 14 residues. The full variable domain, completed using reference TRBV7-3 and TRBJ2-5, is GAGVSQTPSNKVTEKGKYVELRCDPISGHTALYWYRQSLGQGPEFLIYFQGTGAADDSGLPNDRFFAVRPEGSVSTLKIQRTERGDSAVYLCASSLTGEQETQYFGPGTRLLVL.